This TCR beta chain is drawn from a study of blood T cell repertoires in COVID-19. Study-level background: Specimens from acute and convalescent COVID-19 originated in the United States, Italy and Spain. Sources were T cells, B-cell-depleted T cells, or PBMCs; the material itself was cDNA or gDNA.

Authors' data handling: Nucleated cell number was recorded as an estimate derived from reference gene primer amplification. Only in-frame clones appear in the TCRdb table, and some are missing; sequencing was by immunoSEQ multiplex PCR. The DNA gave D and trimming, while V, J and clone size come from that table. Here the sample spans 150,000 to 200,000 clones, about 81% being singletons. CDR1 KGHSH and CDR2 LQKENI come from the germline V gene. This CDR3 region has 15 residues. V was pared by 6 bases and J by 2 bases, with 14 bases between. A Seattle source enrolled patients during active infection and followed them longitudinally.

The chain uses TRBV18 and TRBJ2-1; D possibly corresponds to TRBD1 (6 bases). The source is a woman older than 75 with COVID-19, enrolled during active disease. The specimen was peripheral blood. CDR3 region: CASSTGQLAYNEQFF. Written as DNA, the CDR3 is TGTGCCAGCTCTACAGGGCAACTAGCCTACAATGAGCAGTTCTTC.